Shown below are 3 T cell receptor beta chains from a single sample sequenced in a study of OX40 agonist ivuxolimab in advanced cancers. Some clones are missing from TCRdb's copy, which holds only in-frame ones; the method was immunoSEQ multiplex PCR. The data show 53,000 or so clones, around 84% seen once. Sequenced material: CD4+ or CD8+ T cells sorted from blood, taken in a trial of the OX40 agonist ivuxolimab. The receptors were gathered from an adult with an advanced solid tumor such as melanoma, head and neck, liver or kidney cancer.

As DNA, the CDR3 is TGTGCCAGCAGCTTAGCGGGCCATAGGACCATATATTTT. Translating it yields CASSLAGHRTIYF. V usage is TRBV7-9 and J usage is TRBJ1-3; D is undetermined. This CDR3 is built from 13 residues. Trimming shortened V by 0 bases and J by 10 bases, and 10 bases separated the two germline ends. Germline CDR1 SEHNR, CDR2 FQNEAQ (reference sequence).

This clone was seen a handful of times. The chain is built from TRBV29-1 and TRBJ2-5; TRBD1 or TRBD2 may be the D gene (6 bases each). The germline V and J ends were trimmed by 3 bases and 9 bases, with 17 bases remaining between them. The CDR3 has 13 residues. Per the germline V gene, CDR1 is SQVTM and CDR2 is ANQGSEA. CDR3 coding DNA: TGCAGCGTTGACATGGGACTCGAGGGGGCCCAGTACTTC. Translation gives CSVDMGLEGAQYF.

The sample holds one count of this clone. The chain carries TRBV4-3 and TRBJ1-6; a possible D gene is TRBD1 (5 bases). The germline gives CDR1 LGHNA, CDR2 YSLEER. V gave up 0 bases and J gave up 6 bases, with 24 bases separating them. CDR3 length equals 20 residues. The CDR3, as DNA: TGCGCCAGCAGCCAAGACTCGGGGACGGAGACATTTAGGTTTAATTCACCCCTCCACTTT. This gives the protein CASSQDSGTETFRFNSPLHF.